Included here is one T cell receptor beta chain sequence, with context. The V segment lost 2 bases and the J segment 7 bases; nucleotides outside the gene matches: 13. Germline CDR1 and CDR2: SGHAT and FQNNGV. The CDR3 has 17 residues. This entry is derived from a study of control samples from healthy donors and cancer patients. TCRdb's table, derived via immunoSEQ multiplex PCR, lists solely in-frame clones and lacks some. The table lists around 130,000 clones, roughly 84% of them singletons. Input material: blood. The chain recombines TRBV11-2 with TRBJ2-7, with 11 bases aligning to TRBD1. The origin of this receptor is a man aged 45-65 years in good health. CDR3 nucleotides: TGTGCCAGCAGCTTATACCTTTCGGGACAGGGGGGTCGAGAGCAGTACTTC. Protein sequence: CASSLYLSGQGGREQYF.